The present entry profiles one TCR beta chain with its context. Its antigen remains unidentified. Germline V CDR1 and CDR2: SGDLS, YYNGEE. CDR3 length equals 15 residues. The V end lost 4 bases, the J end lost 4 bases, and 18 bases lay between the germline ends. These data originate in a study of cytomegalovirus exposure and HLA in healthy donors. Study findings and constraints: An analysis that came later showed most CMV-associated TCR beta chains appearing HLA-restricted. It was reported in a later analysis that an Asian-associated ancestry cluster showed fewer N-insertions than the 666-donor mean.

The PCR was carried out with 60 Vbeta primers and 13 Jbeta primers. Here immunoSEQ multiplex PCR was the method, and the copy in TCRdb shows in-frame clones only, minus some. The sample consists of some 240,000 clones, approximately 91% of them appearing once. The origin of this receptor is a girl aged 2 to 9 in good health and CMV-seronegative. Sequenced sample: PBMCs. V and J are TRBV9 and TRBJ2-7; D is perhaps TRBD2 (5 bases). CDR3 sequence (DNA): TGTGCCAGCAGCCCCAGAACGAGTAGAGGGTACGAGCAGTACTTC. Translated: CASSPRTSRGYEQYF.